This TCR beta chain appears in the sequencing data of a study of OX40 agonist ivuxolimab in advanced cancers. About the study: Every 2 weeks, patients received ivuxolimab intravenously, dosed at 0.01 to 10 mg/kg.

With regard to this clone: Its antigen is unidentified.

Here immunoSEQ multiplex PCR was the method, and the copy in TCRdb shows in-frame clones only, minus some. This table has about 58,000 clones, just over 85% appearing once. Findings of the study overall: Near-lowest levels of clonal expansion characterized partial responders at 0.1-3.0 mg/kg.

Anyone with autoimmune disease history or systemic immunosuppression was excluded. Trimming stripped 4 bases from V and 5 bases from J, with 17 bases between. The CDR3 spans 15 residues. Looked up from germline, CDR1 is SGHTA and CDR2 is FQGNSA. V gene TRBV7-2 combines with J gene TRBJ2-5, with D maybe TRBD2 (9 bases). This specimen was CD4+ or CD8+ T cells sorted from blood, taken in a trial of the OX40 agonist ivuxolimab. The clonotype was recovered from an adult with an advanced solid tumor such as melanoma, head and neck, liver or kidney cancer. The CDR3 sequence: CASSSGGAGGETQYF. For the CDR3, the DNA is TGTGCCAGCAGCTCAGGGGGCGCGGGGGGGGAGACCCAGTACTTC. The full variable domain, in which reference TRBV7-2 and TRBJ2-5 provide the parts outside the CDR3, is GAGVSQSPSNKVTEKGKDVELRCDPISGHTALYWYRQSLGQGLEFLIYFQGNSAPDKSGLPSDRFSAERTGGSVSTLTIQRTQQEDSAVYLCASSSGGAGGETQYFGPGTRLLVL.